This passage covers 26 T cell receptor beta chains from one sample sequenced in a study of beta chain features in type 1 diabetes. Isolated RNA was reverse transcribed in full, so expressed TCRB transcripts were sequenced. Method: immunoSEQ multiplex PCR; TCRdb's copy keeps in-frame clones and lacks some. Here the sample spans about 99,000 clones, around 30% being singletons. Notes on the study in general: In all four CD4+ subsets, TCRB CDR3 length was significantly, moderately reduced in type 1 diabetes.

Their cognate antigens are unknown. Sequencing was done on a sample of central memory CD4+ T cells from blood. These receptors were collected from a woman aged 18-29 years with type 1 diabetes.

CDR3 bases: TGTGCCAGCAGTCCAAGCGGGAGTGGGTACAATGAGCAGTTCTTC. Translation: CASSPSGSGYNEQFF. The chain has TRBV4-2 and TRBJ2-1; 8 bases align to TRBD2. V gave up 6 bases and J gave up 4 bases; unmatched junction bases: 8. Germline CDR1 reads LGHNA; CDR2 reads YNFKEQ. CDR3 size: 15 residues.

A few counts support this clone. The V and J genes are TRBV14 and TRBJ2-5, with 7 bases matching TRBD2. The CDR3 loop spans 14 amino acids. V was clipped by 4 bases and J by 4 bases; unmatched bases: 6. Germline V lookup: CDR1 SGHDN, CDR2 FVKESK. The DNA of the CDR3 is TGTGCCAGCAGCCTGGCGGGAGTTGGAGAGACCCAGTACTTC. Residues: CASSLAGVGETQYF.

This chain links TRBV6-6 with TRBJ2-5; 7 bases agree with TRBD1. This CDR3 contains 15 residues. The V gene's germline CDR1 is MNHNY and CDR2 SVGAGI (reference sequence). Trimming took 6 bases from V and 5 from J; bases not matched to a gene: 12. The CDR3, as DNA: TGTGCCAGCAGCCGTGGACAGGCGTTGGGTGAGACCCAGTACTTC. As protein: CASSRGQALGETQYF.

The gene calls are TRBV4-2 and TRBJ2-2; TRBD2 matches at 11 bases. V shed 1 base and J 4 bases; nucleotides not matched to a gene: 8. The germline gives CDR1 LGHNA, CDR2 YNFKEQ. The CDR3 loop spans 18 amino acids. DNA of the CDR3: TGTGCCAGCAGCCAAGCAGCCATAGCGGGAGGGATCACCGGGGAGCTGTTTTTT. It specifies CASSQAAIAGGITGELFF.

This clone was counted between two and nine times. This chain joins TRBV19 and TRBJ2-5; D is perhaps TRBD1 (8 bases). The V end was cut by 4 bases, the J end by 1 base, with 10 bases between. Per germline, CDR1 LNHDA and CDR2 SQIVND (reference sequence). The CDR3 totals 14 residues. CDR3 nucleotide sequence: TGTGCCAGTAGTAACAGGGGGGGCCAAGAGACCCAGTACTTC. It is translated as CASSNRGGQETQYF.

The gene calls are TRBV6-5 and TRBJ2-2, with 8 bases matching TRBD1. Unmatched junction bases numbered 4, after V lost 6 bases and J lost 1 base. The CDR3 is 15 residues long. Germline CDR1 MNHEY, CDR2 SVGAGI. The DNA for the CDR3 is TGTGCCAGCAGAAGAGGACAGGGGAACACCGGGGAGCTGTTTTTT. Amino acids: CASRRGQGNTGELFF.

A word on this clone: Other nucleotide sequences from this sample produce the same CDR3. The CDR3 sequence is CAISESRETQYF. CDR3 DNA sequence: TGTGCCATCAGTGAGTCCCGGGAGACCCAGTACTTC. The gene calls are TRBV10-3 and TRBJ2-5; D remains ambiguous. The CDR3 runs to 12 residues. Germline assignment: CDR1 ENHRY and CDR2 SYGVKD. V was pared by 0 bases and J by 5 bases, with 4 bases between.

This clone was recorded a few times. This chain connects TRBV7-8 to TRBJ2-7; 10 nucleotides agree with TRBD2. Germline V gene lookup returns CDR1 SGHVS and CDR2 FQNEAQ. This CDR3 is built from 19 residues. V shed 1 base and J 3 bases; nucleotides not matched to a gene: 15. The CDR3 loop reads CASSLGLLRASGSVYEQYF. In DNA form, the CDR3 reads TGTGCCAGCAGCTTAGGGCTCCTTCGGGCTAGCGGGAGTGTCTACGAGCAGTACTTC.

V gene TRBV7-2 combines with J gene TRBJ2-5; D not certain. The CDR3 has 12 amino acids. V lost 5 bases, J lost 0 bases, and 4 bases lay in between. CDR1 and CDR2 from the germline V gene are SGHTA and FQGNSA. The CDR3 here is CASSRYQETQYF. Written as DNA, the CDR3 is TGTGCCAGCAGCCGGTACCAAGAGACCCAGTACTTC.

The rearrangement uses TRBV7-9 and TRBJ2-1; D is ambiguous. Trimming stripped 3 bases from V and 0 bases from J, with 6 bases between. Germline CDR1 reads SEHNR; CDR2 reads FQNEAQ (reference sequence). The CDR3 has 14 amino acids. The CDR3 loop reads CASSFLSSYNEQFF. CDR3 in DNA: TGTGCCAGCAGCTTCCTAAGCTCCTACAATGAGCAGTTCTTC.

The chain uses TRBV7-9 and TRBJ2-5; tentative D call: TRBD2 (5 bases). Per the germline V gene, CDR1 is SEHNR and CDR2 is FQNEAQ (reference sequence). This CDR3 is built from 16 residues. V lost 3 bases, J lost 2 bases, and 16 bases lay in between. The CDR3 coding sequence is TGTGCCAGCAGCTTTCGTCTATGGGAGCGGCAAGAGACCCAGTACTTC. This encodes CASSFRLWERQETQYF.

Only a few counts were recorded for this clone. This chain uses TRBV19 with TRBJ1-4, with D uncertain. Germline CDR1 LNHDA, CDR2 SQIVND (reference sequence). The V and J ends lost 7 bases and 7 bases respectively, with 10 bases between them. This CDR3 has 12 amino acids. The CDR3 DNA reads as TGTGCCAGTATTAACCCGGGTGAAAAACTGTTTTTT. It is translated as CASINPGEKLFF.

This clone appeared a few times. J is TRBJ2-1 and V is TRBV25-1; D is undetermined. The CDR3 runs to 15 residues. CDR1 and CDR2 from the germline V gene are MGHDK and SYGVNS. Trimming took off 0 bases at V and 8 bases at J, with 14 bases between the two ends. CDR3 sequence reads: CASSEYRIGLDEQFF. The DNA for the CDR3 is TGTGCCAGCAGTGAATATAGAATTGGTCTCGATGAGCAGTTCTTC.

The genes are TRBV7-3 and TRBJ2-7; 8 positions agree with TRBD2. CDR3 length: 14 amino acids. Germline assignment: CDR1 SGHTA and CDR2 FQGTGA. V was clipped by 0 bases and J by 3 bases; unmatched bases: 1. The CDR3 bases are TGTGCCAGCAGCTTAACGGGGACTAGCTACGAGCAGTACTTC. Translated, it gives CASSLTGTSYEQYF.

V and J are TRBV4-1 and TRBJ2-1; possibly TRBD1 for D (6 bases). The germline CDR1 and CDR2 sequences are MGHRA and YSYEKL. Trimming left V 3 bases short and J 4 bases short, with 13 bases between. The CDR3 loop spans 15 amino acids. As DNA, the CDR3 is TGCGCCAGCAGCCACGGACAGTCGCTTTACAATGAGCAGTTCTTC. This encodes CASSHGQSLYNEQFF.

The chain joins TRBV7-3 to TRBJ1-2; unclear D gene. The germline V gene encodes CDR1 SGHTA and CDR2 FQGTGA. V was pared by 2 bases and J by 8 bases, with 15 bases between. The CDR3 has 14 residues. The CDR3 spells CASSLRWETEGYTF. The CDR3 region has the DNA TGTGCCAGCAGCTTACGTTGGGAGACCGAAGGCTACACCTTC.

The CDR3 is CASSEEGQGGDIQYF. In DNA, the CDR3 is TGTGCCAGCAGTGAAGAGGGACAGGGTGGGGACATTCAGTACTTC. The genes are TRBV2 and TRBJ2-4, with TRBD1 matching 9 bases. J was trimmed by 8 bases and V by 1 base; bases with no gene match: 6. The germline V gene has CDR1 SNHLY and CDR2 FYNNEI. This CDR3 comprises 15 residues.

The J gene is TRBJ2-2, the V gene TRBV30, with D tentatively TRBD2 (8 bases). The CDR3 is 19 amino acids. CDR1 is GTSNPN, CDR2 SVGIG, per germline (reference sequence). V shed 0 bases and J shed 5 bases, with 25 bases lying between them. This chain's CDR3 is CAWSVQRGNRGGRTGELFF. The CDR3 DNA reads as TGTGCCTGGAGTGTACAAAGGGGAAACAGGGGCGGGAGGACCGGGGAGCTGTTTTTT. Drawing the rest from reference TRBV30 and TRBJ2-2, the complete variable domain is SQTIHQWPATLVQPVGSPLSLECTVEGTSNPNLYWYRQAAGRGLQLLFYSVGIGQISSEVPQNLSASRPQDRQFILSSKKLLLSDSGFYLCAWSVQRGNRGGRTGELFFGEGSRLTVL.

A few counts support this clone. The chain employs TRBV5-1 and TRBJ2-1; 11 nucleotides agree with TRBD2. This CDR3 comprises 15 residues. Germline CDR1 and CDR2: SGHRS and YFSETQ. V trimming: 1 base; J trimming: 8 bases; junction bases outside the gene matches: 5. The CDR3 DNA reads TGCGCCAGCAGCTTGAGACTAGCGGGACAAGATGAGCAGTTCTTC. Translation gives CASSLRLAGQDEQFF.

The rearrangement uses TRBV12-2 and TRBJ2-7; the listed D gene, TRBD1, was not tested against the DNA. TRBV12-2 is flagged as a pseudogene. The CDR3 is made up of 12 amino acids. The CDR3 DNA sequence: TGTGCAAGTCGATTGGGGCGAGACGAGCAGTACGTC. Encoded protein: CASRLGRDEQYV.

This clone was seen just once. This sequence joins TRBV27 and TRBJ1-5; unclear D gene. This CDR3 has 16 amino acids. Trimming left V 6 bases short and J 0 bases short, with 15 bases between. Per germline, CDR1 MNHEY and CDR2 SMNVEV (reference sequence). The CDR3 DNA sequence: TGTGCCAGCAGACCCGGGGAGGTTTTTAGCAATCAGCCCCAGCATTTT. As protein: CASRPGEVFSNQPQHF.

The chain employs TRBV10-2 and TRBJ1-1; D not certain. The CDR3 totals 13 residues. The germline gives CDR1 WSHSY, CDR2 SAAADI. V was trimmed by 7 bases and J by 1 base, leaving 10 bases between them. This chain's CDR3 is CASTISGNTEAFF. The CDR3 DNA reads TGCGCCAGCACCATCAGCGGGAACACTGAAGCTTTCTTT.

This sequence joins TRBV5-1 and TRBJ2-5; 8 bases agree with TRBD1. Germline V CDR1 and CDR2: SGHRS, YFSETQ. The CDR3 runs to 15 residues. V gave up 4 bases and J gave up 2 bases; unmatched junction bases: 7. The CDR3 DNA reads as TGCGCCAGCAGCGTCCAGGGGGCCCCTCAAGAGACCCAGTACTTC. This sequence encodes CASSVQGAPQETQYF.

This clone was recorded a few times. The chain combines TRBV19 with TRBJ1-2; D might be TRBD1 (6 bases). The CDR3 spans 15 residues. V was pared by 1 base and J by 4 bases, with 13 bases between. The V gene's germline CDR1 is LNHDA and CDR2 SQIVND (reference sequence). As DNA, the CDR3 is TGTGCCAGTAGTATAGTACAGGGCGGGGGCTATGGCTACACCTTC. It translates to CASSIVQGGGYGYTF.

The sample holds a few counts of this clone. The J gene is TRBJ2-3, the V gene TRBV20-1; no definite D call. This CDR3 is 11 amino acids long. Trimming cost V 6 bases and J 1 base, with 5 bases left between them. CDR1 is DFQATT and CDR2 is SNEGSKA in the germline V gene (reference sequence). In DNA, the CDR3 is TGCAGTGCAGCGCGCACAGATACGCAGTATTTT. Protein sequence: CSAARTDTQYF.

This clone was counted between two and nine times. The CDR3 protein is CASSRGTGVFGEQFF. The CDR3 DNA reads as TGTGCCAGTAGTAGAGGGACAGGGGTTTTTGGTGAGCAGTTCTTC. The chain employs TRBV19 and TRBJ2-1; TRBD1 matches at 10 bases. The trim removed 4 bases at V and 9 bases at J, leaving 9 bases unmatched. In germline, CDR1 is LNHDA, CDR2 SQIVND (reference sequence). This CDR3 region has 15 residues. Drawing the rest from reference TRBV19 and TRBJ2-1, the complete variable domain is DGGITQSPKYLFRKEGQNVTLSCEQNLNHDAMYWYRQDPGQGLRLIYYSQIVNDFQKGDIAEGYSVSREKKESFPLTVTSAQKNPTAFYLCASSRGTGVFGEQFFGPGTRLTVL.